Each of the 31 T cell receptor beta chains below was sequenced from the same sample in a study of molecular identifiers for immune sequencing clone quantification. Each CDR3 protein is one row after TCRdb ran MiXCR on the PCR reads. The sample yields about half a million distinct CDR3 sequences, around 21% seen once. Material for sequencing was naive CD8+ T cells from blood, with Jurkat cell RNA spiked in. Subset here: FACS-sorted CD8+CD4-CCR7+CD45RA+ naive T cells. These receptor sequences come from a human donor in good health. Some libraries in this study had Jurkat cell RNA spiked in.

This clonotype has ten or more counts. The gene calls are TRBV29-1 and TRBJ2-2, with 8 bases fitting TRBD1. CDR3 size: 12 residues. Germline values: CDR1 SQVTM, CDR2 ANQGSEA. With V trimmed by 7 bases and J by 6 bases, 4 bases remained unmatched. The CDR3 region has the DNA TGCAGCGGACAGGGGCGGCCCGGGGAGCTGTTTTTT. Amino acid sequence: CSGQGRPGELFF.

Concerning this clonotype: This could be a read error, since a much larger clone is one nucleotide away. The chain employs TRBV29-1 and TRBJ2-1; either TRBD1 or TRBD2 may supply D (5 bases each). The CDR3 loop spans 13 amino acids. Between the trimmed V and J ends, which lost 6 bases and 1 base, there was a span of 10 bases. Per germline, CDR1 SQVTM and CDR2 ANQGSEA. CDR3 DNA sequence: TGCAGCGTCTACAGGAGGTCCTACAATGAGCAGTTCTTC. It yields the protein CSVYRRSYNEQFF.

This clonotype was observed at least ten times. The V and J genes are TRBV7-9 and TRBJ2-5, with 8 positions matching TRBD2. Trimming removed 5 bases from V and 7 bases from J; junction bases left unmatched: 3. This CDR3 spans 12 amino acids. Germline values: CDR1 SEHNR, CDR2 FQNEAQ (reference sequence). The CDR3 region has the DNA TGTGCCAGCAGCGGGACTAGGGCGACCCAGTACTTC. Protein sequence: CASSGTRATQYF.

J is TRBJ1-1 and V is TRBV27; the D gene is possibly TRBD1 (6 bases). The CDR3 is made up of 13 amino acids. Germline CDR1 reads MNHEY; CDR2 reads SMNVEV (reference sequence). The germline V and J ends were trimmed by 1 base and 8 bases, with 11 bases remaining between them. The CDR3 protein is CASSLFAGAEAFF. The DNA of the CDR3 is TGTGCCAGCAGTTTATTTGCAGGGGCGGAAGCTTTCTTT.

For the CDR3, the DNA is TGTGCCAGCAGCCCGACAGAGAACACCGGGGAGCTGTTTTTT. Translated, it gives CASSPTENTGELFF. The genes are TRBV5-4 and TRBJ2-2; D perhaps matches TRBD1 (5 bases). This CDR3 contains 14 residues. Trimming cost V 4 bases and J 1 base, with 8 bases left between them. Germline loops: CDR1 SGHNT, CDR2 YYREEE (reference sequence).

This clonotype occurred many times. The rearrangement uses TRBV4-3 and TRBJ1-1; D not certain. The CDR3 runs to 15 residues. V dropped 1 base and J dropped 3 bases, with 12 bases sitting between them. Germline V gives CDR1 LGHNA, CDR2 YSLEER. CDR3 bases: TGCGCCAGCAGCCAAGTTGGGAAGTCAGACACTGAAGCTTTCTTT. It yields the protein CASSQVGKSDTEAFF.

This clonotype was observed at least ten times. This chain joins TRBV7-9 and TRBJ1-1; no clear D. There are 15 residues in the CDR3. Trimming pared 5 bases from V and 0 bases from J, leaving 13 bases between. Per germline, CDR1 SEHNR and CDR2 FQNEAQ (reference sequence). CDR3 DNA sequence: TGTGCCAGCAGCCCACCGTGGAGCATGAACACTGAAGCTTTCTTT. Its protein is CASSPPWSMNTEAFF.

This clonotype was detected only a few times. The V and J genes are TRBV7-9 and TRBJ2-1; 7 nucleotides match TRBD2. Per the germline V gene, CDR1 is SEHNR and CDR2 is FQNEAQ (reference sequence). Germline trimming cut 6 bases from V and 5 bases from J; bases unmatched to any gene: 10. The CDR3 is 15 residues long. In DNA form, the CDR3 reads TGTGCCAGCAGTGTCTGGCGGGAGAAGGACAATGAGCAGTTCTTC. The encoded protein is CASSVWREKDNEQFF. Full variable domain (outside the CDR3, taken from reference TRBV7-9 and TRBJ2-1): DTGVSQNPRHKITKRGQNVTFRCDPISEHNRLYWYRQTLGQGPEFLTYFQNEAQLEKSRLLSDRFSAERPKGSFSTLEIQRTEQGDSAMYLCASSVWREKDNEQFFGPGTRLTVL.

This clonotype was observed many times. The gene calls are TRBV9 and TRBJ2-1; unclear D gene. Germline values: CDR1 SGDLS, CDR2 YYNGEE. V gave up 3 bases and J gave up 4 bases, with 8 bases separating them. CDR3 length equals 13 residues. The CDR3 spells CASSAARYNEQFF. Written as DNA, the CDR3 is TGTGCCAGCAGCGCCGCCAGGTACAATGAGCAGTTCTTC.

This clonotype turned up a few times. CDR3 sequence reads: CASSLSWGDFGQPQHF. The CDR3 region has the DNA TGTGCCAGCAGTTTATCGTGGGGGGACTTTGGTCAGCCCCAGCATTTT. The V and J genes are TRBV27 and TRBJ1-5, with D possibly TRBD1 on 5 matching bases. This CDR3 has 16 amino acids. Looked up from germline, CDR1 is MNHEY and CDR2 is SMNVEV (reference sequence). Trimming shortened V by 0 bases and J by 6 bases, and 15 bases separated the two germline ends.

This clonotype has at least ten counts. The V call is TRBV9, the J call TRBJ1-1; D might be TRBD1 (5 bases). Germline V gives CDR1 SGDLS, CDR2 YYNGEE. The CDR3 runs 16 residues. Trimming shortened V by 4 bases and J by 2 bases, and 18 bases separated the two germline ends. DNA for the CDR3: TGTGCCAGCAGCCTGCACGGATACAGGACAAACACTGAAGCTTTCTTT. It yields the protein CASSLHGYRTNTEAFF.

This clonotype was observed a few times. The V gene is TRBV20-1, the J gene TRBJ2-7; no definite D call. V was pared by 1 base and J by 3 bases, with 10 bases between. The CDR3 has 13 residues. Germline V gene data show CDR1 as DFQATT and CDR2 as SNEGSKA (reference sequence). The DNA of the CDR3 is TGCAGTGCTAGAGGTAGTCATTTCTACGAGCAGTACTTC. Its translation: CSARGSHFYEQYF.

About this clonotype: A read error may explain this, as a much larger clone is one base away. The CDR3 end shows no conserved phenylalanine or tryptophan, and so a read error is likely. V is TRBV4-3 and J is TRBJ2-3; D remains ambiguous. Germline lookup yields CDR1 LGHNA and CDR2 YSLEER. Trimming took 5 bases from V and 1 from J, leaving 7 bases between them. This CDR3 has 13 amino acids. The chain's CDR3 is CASSWVRTDTQYS. The CDR3 bases are TGCGCCAGCAGCTGGGTCCGCACAGATACGCAGTATTCT.

At least ten counts were recorded for this clonotype. V usage is TRBV20-1 and J usage is TRBJ1-1; D remains unclear. The V gene lost 6 bases and the J gene lost 0 bases, with 8 bases spanning the gap. Germline values: CDR1 DFQATT, CDR2 SNEGSKA (reference sequence). The CDR3 is 12 amino acids. The CDR3 DNA is TGCAGTGCACTGGGGATGAACACTGAAGCTTTCTTT. Amino acid sequence: CSALGMNTEAFF.

This clonotype was seen at least ten times. The gene calls are TRBV29-1 and TRBJ2-3; TRBD2 matches at 14 bases. This CDR3 is 15 amino acids long. V lost 6 bases to trimming and J lost 2 bases; unmatched junction nucleotides: 4. From germline, CDR1 is SQVTM and CDR2 ANQGSEA. CDR3 protein: CSVTTSGRATDTQYF. CDR3 coding DNA: TGCAGCGTAACGACTAGCGGGAGGGCCACAGATACGCAGTATTTT.

The chain carries TRBV7-6 and TRBJ2-1; D is undetermined. Per germline, CDR1 SGHVS and CDR2 FNYEAQ. The CDR3 runs 13 residues. Trimming shortened V by 6 bases and J by 5 bases, and 11 bases separated the two germline ends. CDR3 nucleotides: TGTGCCAGCAGTCAATTCCCCCACAATGAGCAGTTCTTC. Translated, it gives CASSQFPHNEQFF.

Points on this clonotype: This could be a read error, since a much larger clone is one nucleotide away. The J gene is TRBJ1-2, the V gene TRBV14, with TRBD1 matching 7 bases. Germline V gene lookup returns CDR1 SGHDN and CDR2 FVKESK. The CDR3 loop spans 15 amino acids. In DNA, the CDR3 is TGTGCCAGCAGCCTCTTCCGGGACAGCAACTATGGCTACATCTTC. Amino acid sequence: CASSLFRDSNYGYIF.

As for this clonotype: A read error may produce the germline difference seen at one junction end. The gene calls are TRBV30 and TRBJ2-1, with D uncertain. This CDR3 is built from 14 residues. Per the germline V gene, CDR1 is GTSNPN and CDR2 is SVGIG (reference sequence). The CDR3 bases are TGTGCCTGGAGTGACCTCGTCCGTTACAATGAGCTGTTCTTC. This sequence encodes CAWSDLVRYNELFF.

This clonotype is a singleton in its sample. This may arise from a read error, as a much more abundant clone is one base away. The chain couples TRBV4-3 to TRBJ1-6; no definite D call. Germline V lookup: CDR1 LGHNA, CDR2 YSLEER. The CDR3 has 16 residues. CDR3 DNA sequence: TGCGCCAGCAGCAAAGAGATGGACTCCTATAATTCACCCCTCCACTTT. Translation: CASSKEMDSYNSPLHF.

This clonotype was detected a few times. The rearrangement links TRBV12-3 or TRBV12-4 to TRBJ2-2, with 10 bases identical to TRBD1. This CDR3 region has 15 residues. V lost 8 bases and J lost 5; bases outside the gene matches: 8. This CDR3 reads CASFSGTGVTGELFF. Written as DNA, the CDR3 is TGTGCCAGCTTTTCCGGGACAGGGGTGACCGGGGAGCTGTTTTTT.

This clonotype was counted many times. This chain uses TRBV7-6 with TRBJ2-3, with TRBD2 matching over 10 bases. The CDR3 covers 15 residues. The germline CDR1 and CDR2 sequences are SGHVS and FNYEAQ. J gave up 3 bases and V 5 bases, and 5 bases lay outside the gene matches. The CDR3 DNA follows: TGTGCCAGCAGCAGCGGGGGGGGTAGTACAGATACGCAGTATTTT. This codes for CASSSGGGSTDTQYF. Combining the CDR3 with reference TRBV7-6 and TRBJ2-3 gives the whole variable domain GAGVSQSPRYKVTKRGQDVALRCDPISGHVSLYWYRQALGQGPEFLTYFNYEAQQDKSGLPNDRFSAERPEGSISTLTIQRTEQRDSAMYRCASSSGGGSTDTQYFGPGTRLTVL.

At least ten counts were recorded for this clonotype. The rearrangement links TRBV11-2 to TRBJ2-7; TRBD1 might be the D (6 bases). The germline V and J ends were trimmed by 4 bases and 6 bases, with 13 bases remaining between them. The CDR3 totals 13 residues. Germline V lookup: CDR1 SGHAT, CDR2 FQNNGV. The CDR3 DNA follows: TGTGCCAGCAGCTCGGGGACACTACTCGAGCAGTACTTC. Translated: CASSSGTLLEQYF.

This rearrangement joins TRBV29-1 to TRBJ2-1; 9 bases are a match to TRBD2. Trimming at V came to 4 bases and at J to 0 bases, leaving 4 bases not matched to a gene. The germline V gene has CDR1 SQVTM and CDR2 ANQGSEA. This CDR3 has 15 amino acids. This CDR3 reads CSVVYSGSSYNEQFF. For the CDR3, the DNA is TGCAGCGTTGTTTATAGCGGGAGCTCCTACAATGAGCAGTTCTTC.

This clonotype was picked up a small number of times. This rearrangement joins TRBV5-8 to TRBJ2-7; D unresolved. The V gene's germline CDR1 is SGHTS and CDR2 YDEGEE. CDR3 length: 13 amino acids. V dropped 0 bases and J dropped 7 bases, with 11 bases sitting between them. DNA of the CDR3: TGTGCCAGCAGCTTGGCAAGTTCTGATGAGCAGTACTTC. It yields the protein CASSLASSDEQYF.

This clonotype was seen a handful of times. V usage is TRBV20-1 and J usage is TRBJ2-7; the D is unclear. CDR3 length: 14 amino acids. V lost 4 bases and J 0 bases, leaving 13 bases between the germline ends. The germline V gene has CDR1 DFQATT and CDR2 SNEGSKA (reference sequence). The CDR3 here is CSAKDRRNSYEQYF. CDR3 bases: TGCAGTGCTAAAGATCGCAGAAACTCCTACGAGCAGTACTTC.

Comments on this clonotype: No conserved phenylalanine or tryptophan is present at the end of the CDR3, so a read error is the likely explanation. The DNA of the CDR3 is TGTGCCAGCAGCTACGGGACAGCTATGGGGGAAGAGCAGTACCTC. Translation gives CASSYGTAMGEEQYL. This sequence joins TRBV3-1 and TRBJ2-7; 7 positions match TRBD1. With V trimmed by 5 bases and J by 7 bases, 14 bases remained unmatched. Looked up from germline, CDR1 is LGHDT and CDR2 is YNNKEL (reference sequence). This CDR3 has 15 residues.

This clonotype showed up just a few times. This sequence joins TRBV20-1 and TRBJ2-3; D is possibly TRBD1 (5 bases). Per the germline V gene, CDR1 is DFQATT and CDR2 is SNEGSKA (reference sequence). V was clipped by 5 bases and J by 6 bases, with 15 bases between them. The CDR3 loop spans 13 amino acids. CDR3 region: CSASGYFTDTQYF. The DNA for the CDR3 is TGCAGTGCTTCAGGGTATTTCACGGATACGCAGTATTTT.

This clonotype appeared a few times. The chain couples TRBV24-1 to TRBJ2-3; unclear D gene. The CDR3 consists of 13 residues. Trimming removed 1 base at V and 7 bases at J, with 8 bases between. Per germline, CDR1 KGHDR and CDR2 SFDVKD. CDR3 sequence reads: CATSDFNRNTQYF. The CDR3 nucleotides read TGTGCCACCAGTGATTTTAATCGGAATACGCAGTATTTT.

This clonotype occurred a few times. The chain links TRBV4-3 to TRBJ2-4; 11 bases are shared with TRBD2. From germline, CDR1 is LGHNA and CDR2 YSLEER. V trimming: 0 bases; J trimming: 5 bases; junction bases outside the gene matches: 6. The CDR3 is 17 residues long. The CDR3 nucleotides are TGCGCCAGCAGCCAAGATAGGCTAGCGGGAGGAGAAAACATTCAGTACTTC. Protein sequence: CASSQDRLAGGENIQYF.

The sample holds many counts of this clonotype. The chain uses TRBV12-3 or TRBV12-4 and TRBJ2-3; TRBD1 matches 7 bases. The ends lost 5 bases at V and 1 base at J; junction bases unmatched: 12. The CDR3 contains 17 residues. CDR3: CASSRTPPDRGTDTQYF. The CDR3 bases are TGTGCCAGCAGTCGAACCCCTCCTGACAGGGGCACAGATACGCAGTATTTT.

This clonotype has a handful of counts. The chain carries TRBV20-1 and TRBJ2-5; 10 positions match TRBD2. Losses at the gene ends were 6 bases for V and 2 bases for J; bases not matched to a gene: 3. The CDR3 spans 13 residues. The V gene's germline CDR1 is DFQATT and CDR2 SNEGSKA (reference sequence). The CDR3: CSARTSGQETQYF. DNA for the CDR3: TGCAGTGCGAGGACTAGCGGACAAGAGACCCAGTACTTC.